These T cell receptor beta chains were read from a single sample in a study of blood T cell repertoires in COVID-19. TCRdb keeps only in-frame clones here, not all; method: immunoSEQ multiplex PCR. Among 150,000 or so clones, about 86% were seen once, and the ten largest hold 3.5% to 4.5%. Specimen: peripheral blood. The receptor set was obtained from a woman aged 70-85 years with acute or convalescent COVID-19. Both conserved end residues are part of each CDR3. The order of the fields is J gene, clone size, D gene, V gene, CDR3 DNA, CDR3 protein. The D gene is left open where the match is weak. A clone size is listed for some rows: how often the clone was seen (once, few, many), or a class if it is expanded.

J gene: TRBJ1-6; clone size: .; D gene: TRBD1; V gene: TRBV6-5; CDR3 DNA: TGTGCCAGCAAGCGACAGGGTTTCTCACCCCTCCACTTT; CDR3 protein: CASKRQGFSPLHF
J gene: TRBJ2-2; clone size: .; D gene: TRBD2; V gene: TRBV7-2; CDR3 DNA: TGTGCCAGCAGCTTAGTATGGGGACTAGCGGGAAGCTACCCCGGGGAGCTGTTTTTT; CDR3 protein: CASSLVWGLAGSYPGELFF
J gene: TRBJ1-1; clone size: .; D gene: .; V gene: TRBV10-3; CDR3 DNA: TGTGCCATCAGTGACACCGGACAACTCAAGACTGAAGCTTTCTTT; CDR3 protein: CAISDTGQLKTEAFF
J gene: TRBJ2-7; clone size: .; D gene: TRBD1; V gene: TRBV10-3; CDR3 DNA: TGTGCCATCAGTGTCGGGGACAGGGGTTCCGAGCAGTACTTC; CDR3 protein: CAISVGDRGSEQYF
J gene: TRBJ2-2; clone size: .; D gene: .; V gene: TRBV7-2; CDR3 DNA: TGTGCCAGCAGCTTAGCACAGTTGGGCACCGGGGAGCTGTTTTTT; CDR3 protein: CASSLAQLGTGELFF
J gene: TRBJ1-1; clone size: few; D gene: .; V gene: TRBV4-3; CDR3 DNA: TGCGCCAGCAGCCAAGGGACAGCCACCATGAACACTGAAGCTTTCTTT; CDR3 protein: CASSQGTATMNTEAFF
J gene: TRBJ1-3; clone size: .; D gene: .; V gene: TRBV30; CDR3 DNA: TGTGCCTGGAGTGTATGGGGGGTTGGAAACACCATATATTTT; CDR3 protein: CAWSVWGVGNTIYF
J gene: TRBJ1-2; clone size: few; D gene: TRBD1; V gene: TRBV6-6; CDR3 DNA: TGTGCCAGCAGTTTGGTCACAGGGGGGAAGGATGGCTACACCTTC; CDR3 protein: CASSLVTGGKDGYTF
J gene: TRBJ1-2; clone size: .; D gene: .; V gene: TRBV9; CDR3 DNA: TGTGCCAGCAGCCCTTCCGGGGGGATTTATGGCTACACCTTC; CDR3 protein: CASSPSGGIYGYTF
J gene: TRBJ2-7; clone size: .; D gene: .; V gene: TRBV6-6; CDR3 DNA: TGTGCCAGCAGCCTGGGACATGGAAGCTCCTACGAGCAGTACTTC; CDR3 protein: CASSLGHGSSYEQYF
J gene: TRBJ2-7; clone size: .; D gene: TRBD1; V gene: TRBV6-2/TRBV6-3; CDR3 DNA: TGTGCCAGCAGTTACACCCCCGGGACAGGGTCTGACGAGCAGTACTTC; CDR3 protein: CASSYTPGTGSDEQYF
J gene: TRBJ2-1; clone size: .; D gene: TRBD2; V gene: TRBV4-1; CDR3 DNA: TGCGCCAGCAGCCAATTTCAGCGGGGTTCCTACAATGAGCAGTTCTTC; CDR3 protein: CASSQFQRGSYNEQFF
J gene: TRBJ1-6; clone size: .; D gene: TRBD1; V gene: TRBV7-3; CDR3 DNA: TGTGCCAGCAGCTTTGGGAACAGGGGTTCACCCCTCCACTTT; CDR3 protein: CASSFGNRGSPLHF
J gene: TRBJ2-5; clone size: .; D gene: .; V gene: TRBV6-1; CDR3 DNA: TGTGCCAGCAGTGAAGACCTCGTCCGGGAGACCCAGTACTTC; CDR3 protein: CASSEDLVRETQYF
J gene: TRBJ1-2; clone size: .; D gene: .; V gene: TRBV24-1; CDR3 DNA: TGTGCCACCAGTGAGACGGACGGAGGATTCAACTATGGCTACACCTTC; CDR3 protein: CATSETDGGFNYGYTF
J gene: TRBJ1-2; clone size: .; D gene: TRBD1; V gene: TRBV6-5; CDR3 DNA: TGTGCCAGCAGACTACCTACAGGGGGAGGCTATGGCTACACCTTC; CDR3 protein: CASRLPTGGGYGYTF
J gene: TRBJ1-1; clone size: .; D gene: TRBD1; V gene: TRBV5-4; CDR3 DNA: TGTGCCAGCAGCTCCCAACAGGGGTTCAACACTGAAGCTTTCTTT; CDR3 protein: CASSSQQGFNTEAFF
J gene: TRBJ2-1; clone size: .; D gene: TRBD2; V gene: TRBV27; CDR3 DNA: TGTGCCAGCAAATATCGGACTAGCGGGTACAATGAGCAGTTCTTC; CDR3 protein: CASKYRTSGYNEQFF
J gene: TRBJ1-2; clone size: .; D gene: .; V gene: TRBV7-9; CDR3 DNA: TGTGCCAGCAGCTTAGTCGTAACTAACTATGGCTACACCTTC; CDR3 protein: CASSLVVTNYGYTF
J gene: TRBJ1-5; clone size: .; D gene: TRBD1; V gene: TRBV18; CDR3 DNA: TGTGCCAGCTCACAACAGGGGAGGAATCAGCCCCAGCATTTT; CDR3 protein: CASSQQGRNQPQHF
J gene: TRBJ1-2; clone size: .; D gene: .; V gene: TRBV28; CDR3 DNA: TGTGCCAGCAGTTTGTTGTCAGGGCTAGACTATGGCTACACCTTC; CDR3 protein: CASSLLSGLDYGYTF
J gene: TRBJ1-1; clone size: .; D gene: .; V gene: TRBV5-4; CDR3 DNA: TGTGCCAGCAGCTCAAGATATGAAGGAGGGACTGAAGCTTTCTTT; CDR3 protein: CASSSRYEGGTEAFF
J gene: TRBJ2-5; clone size: .; D gene: TRBD2; V gene: TRBV20-1; CDR3 DNA: TGCAGTGCTAGTGGGGGCCTAGCGGGAGCAAGGGAGACCCAGTACTTC; CDR3 protein: CSASGGLAGARETQYF
J gene: TRBJ2-1; clone size: .; D gene: TRBD1; V gene: TRBV6-5; CDR3 DNA: TGTGCCAGCAGTTTAACCGGGACAGCATCCTACAATGAGCAGTTCTTC; CDR3 protein: CASSLTGTASYNEQFF
J gene: TRBJ2-1; clone size: .; D gene: .; V gene: TRBV2; CDR3 DNA: TGTGCCAGCAGGGAATCAGGGGGGACCAATGAGCAGTTCTTC; CDR3 protein: CASRESGGTNEQFF
J gene: TRBJ2-7; clone size: .; D gene: TRBD1; V gene: TRBV18; CDR3 DNA: TGTGCCAGCTCCCCCGACAGGGTACACGAGCAGTACTTC; CDR3 protein: CASSPDRVHEQYF
J gene: TRBJ2-2; clone size: .; D gene: .; V gene: TRBV12-3/TRBV12-4; CDR3 DNA: TGTGCCAGCGGGGACATAAACACCGGGGAGCTGTTTTTT; CDR3 protein: CASGDINTGELFF
J gene: TRBJ2-5; clone size: .; D gene: TRBD2; V gene: TRBV2; CDR3 DNA: TGTGCCAGCACCAAGTGGGAGGGGCGGCAAGAGACCCAGTACTTC; CDR3 protein: CASTKWEGRQETQYF
J gene: TRBJ1-6; clone size: .; D gene: TRBD1; V gene: TRBV10-3; CDR3 DNA: TGTGCCATCAGCCGGGACAGAAGGTCACCCCTCCACTTT; CDR3 protein: CAISRDRRSPLHF
J gene: TRBJ1-5; clone size: .; D gene: .; V gene: TRBV28; CDR3 DNA: TGTGCCAGCAGTTTACACAGCGGTAGCAATCAGCCCCAGCATTTT; CDR3 protein: CASSLHSGSNQPQHF
J gene: TRBJ2-3; clone size: .; D gene: TRBD2; V gene: TRBV19; CDR3 DNA: TGTGCCAGTAGTACCCAGGGACTAGCGGGGGGCCCCACAGATACGCAGTATTTT; CDR3 protein: CASSTQGLAGGPTDTQYF
J gene: TRBJ1-3; clone size: .; D gene: .; V gene: TRBV4-1; CDR3 DNA: TGCGCCAGCAGCCAAGAGGTCGCAGGTACTGGAAACACCATATATTTT; CDR3 protein: CASSQEVAGTGNTIYF
J gene: TRBJ1-1; clone size: .; D gene: .; V gene: TRBV6-6; CDR3 DNA: TGTGCCAGCAGTTACCAGGGCAGGGACACTGAAGCTTTCTTT; CDR3 protein: CASSYQGRDTEAFF
J gene: TRBJ2-1; clone size: once; D gene: TRBD1; V gene: TRBV7-2; CDR3 DNA: TGTGCCAGCAGCACTACCCGGACAGGGAAGCAGTTCTTC; CDR3 protein: CASSTTRTGKQFF
J gene: TRBJ1-2; clone size: .; D gene: TRBD1; V gene: TRBV23-1; CDR3 DNA: TGCGCCAGCAGGATGACAGGGTCGGAATATGGCTACACCTTC; CDR3 protein: CASRMTGSEYGYTF
J gene: TRBJ1-5; clone size: .; D gene: .; V gene: TRBV10-3; CDR3 DNA: TGTGCCATCAGTGGACGGACAGATCAGCCCCAGCATTTT; CDR3 protein: CAISGRTDQPQHF
J gene: TRBJ2-7; clone size: .; D gene: TRBD1; V gene: TRBV2; CDR3 DNA: TGTGCCAGCACCATACCGGACAGGGAAACTTACGAGCAGTACTTC; CDR3 protein: CASTIPDRETYEQYF
J gene: TRBJ1-6; clone size: .; D gene: .; V gene: TRBV18; CDR3 DNA: TGTGCCAGCTCAACCGGGACATCTTATAATTCACCCCTCCACTTT; CDR3 protein: CASSTGTSYNSPLHF
J gene: TRBJ2-7; clone size: .; D gene: TRBD1; V gene: TRBV5-5; CDR3 DNA: TGTGCCAGCAGACAAACAGGGGGCCAGGAGCAGTACTTC; CDR3 protein: CASRQTGGQEQYF
J gene: TRBJ1-4; clone size: .; D gene: .; V gene: TRBV27; CDR3 DNA: TGTGCCAGCAGTCCACGGTCTCAAAAACTGTTTTTT; CDR3 protein: CASSPRSQKLFF